This T cell receptor beta chain was observed in a study of T cell changes during pregnancy in multiple sclerosis. Losses at the gene ends were 3 bases for V and 10 bases for J; bases not matched to a gene: 10. The CDR3 length is 14 residues. Per germline, CDR1 MNHEY and CDR2 SMNVEV (reference sequence). The assay was immunoSEQ multiplex PCR, and TCRdb's table has in-frame clones only and misses some. The table lists about 100,000 clones, about nine tenths of them singletons. The TCR comes from a female donor in good health, enrolled as a control in a pregnancy study. This material consisted of peripheral blood, taken in the third trimester of pregnancy. V and J are TRBV27 and TRBJ2-3, with 7 positions matching TRBD2. CDR3 bases: TGTGCCAGCAGTTTTGTAGGACTAGTGGGTCCGCAGTATTTT. It specifies CASSFVGLVGPQYF.